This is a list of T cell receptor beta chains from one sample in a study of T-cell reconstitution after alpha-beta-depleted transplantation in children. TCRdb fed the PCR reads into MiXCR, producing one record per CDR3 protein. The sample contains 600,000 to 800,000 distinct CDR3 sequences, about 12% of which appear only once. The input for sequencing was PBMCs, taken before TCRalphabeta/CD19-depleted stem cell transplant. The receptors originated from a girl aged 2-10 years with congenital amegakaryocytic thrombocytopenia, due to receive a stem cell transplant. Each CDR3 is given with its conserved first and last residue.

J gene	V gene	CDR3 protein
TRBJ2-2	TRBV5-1	CASSWTGPNTGELFF
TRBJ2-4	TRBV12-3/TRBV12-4	CASCRTGGVKNIQYF
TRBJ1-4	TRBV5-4	CASSSVGTGGGLANEKLFF
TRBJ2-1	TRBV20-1	CSAKKSLASSYNEQFF
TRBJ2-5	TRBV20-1	CSAPKTGVQETQYF
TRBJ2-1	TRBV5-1	CASSYPTTNNEQFF
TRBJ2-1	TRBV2	CAVLAGAGNEQFF
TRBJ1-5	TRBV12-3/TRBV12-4	CASSFSAAVNQPQHF
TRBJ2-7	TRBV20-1	CSAGLGQRDYEQYF
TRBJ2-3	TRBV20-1	CSAGEITDTQYF
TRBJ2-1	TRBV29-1	CSVEDLNTSGIDEQFF
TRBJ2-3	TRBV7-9	CAIRPLLDLRTDTQYF
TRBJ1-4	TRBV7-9	CASKAAINEKLFF
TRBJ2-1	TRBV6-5	CASSYSGRWVNEQFF
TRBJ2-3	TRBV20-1	CSAAAGGRTDTQYF
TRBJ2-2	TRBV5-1	CASSDFSGTNTGELFF
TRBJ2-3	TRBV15	CATPLGLAENTDTQYF
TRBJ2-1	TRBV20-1	CSAREAGDSNEQFF
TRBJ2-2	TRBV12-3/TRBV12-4	CASSFGGPGELFF
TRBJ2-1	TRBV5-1	CASGMDSLLYNEQFF
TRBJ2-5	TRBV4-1	CASSHSDSQETQYF
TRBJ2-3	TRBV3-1	CASSQGGRGDSDTQYF